This T cell receptor (beta chain) was retrieved from a study of cytomegalovirus exposure and HLA in healthy donors. The PCR employed 60 Vbeta primers together with 13 Jbeta primers. Repertoires were generated with immunoSEQ multiplex PCR, while TCRdb's copy carries only in-frame clones and drops some. The sample holds around 180,000 clones, roughly 82% seen once. In germline, CDR1 is SGHTA, CDR2 FQGNSA. The CDR3 totals 19 residues. With V trimmed by 0 bases and J by 0 bases, 12 bases remained unmatched. About this clone itself: Its antigen is as yet unknown.

Study-level points and caveats: A prior analysis recorded that most TCR beta V segments were productive about 87% or about 30% of the time. There were some V segments, including TRBV6-2 and TRBV6-3, excluded as indistinguishable.

This sequence joins TRBV7-2 and TRBJ1-2, with 8 nucleotides matching TRBD1. What was sequenced was PBMCs. This TCR was sampled from a woman in her forties or fifties in good health and CMV-seronegative. CDR3 nucleotide sequence: TGTGCCAGCAGCTTAGCGCCAAGACGGACAGGGAGTTCTAACTATGGCTACACCTTC. Its protein product is CASSLAPRRTGSSNYGYTF.